The present T cell receptor beta chain was sequenced within a study of identical twins. This clonotype was found a few times. The target antigen is unknown. The study's findings and limits: For out-of-frame alpha sequences shared by twins, low generation probability was in excess. Weaker excess twin sharing was seen among beta out-of-frame sequences. Cross-sectional statistics, not tracking of the same donors, supported the conclusions.

CDR1 is DFQATT, CDR2 SNEGSKA, per germline (reference sequence). This CDR3 comprises 13 residues. Trimming left V 1 base short and J 7 bases short, with 10 bases between. Each cDNA held unique molecular identifiers, and template switching gave it a universal primer site. TCRdb passed the 5' RACE reads through MiXCR, listing each CDR3 protein once. The table records a few hundred thousand distinct CDR3 sequences, approximately 18% of them present only once. The sequence derives from a man in his fifties or sixties in good health. Input material: naive T cells sorted from blood. The chain has TRBV20-1 and TRBJ1-4; D is perhaps TRBD1 (5 bases). CDR3 bases: TGCAGTGCTAGAGCGGCAGGGAGTGAAAAACTGTTTTTT. Translated: CSARAAGSEKLFF.